The subject of this entry is one T cell receptor (beta chain). Its specificity is unknown. Sequencing used immunoSEQ multiplex PCR; TCRdb keeps in-frame clones, though not all of them. The data show roughly 110,000 clones, about 90% seen once. This sample was taken from a study of T cell responses to AZD1222 COVID-19 vaccine. Study outcomes and limitations: Females made up more of the donors, who were largely white British, and clonal diversity may have come out too low.

This CDR3 contains 15 residues. CDR1 is MNHNS, CDR2 SASEGT, per germline. The V gene end was trimmed by 2 bases and the J gene end by 8 bases; junction bases not matched to a gene: 8. This clonotype was sampled from an adult in good health. The specimen comprised peripheral blood, sampled on day 0 of AZD1222 vaccination. The chain uses TRBV6-1 and TRBJ1-1; TRBD1 matches at 10 bases. The CDR3 protein is CASSERQGADLEAFF. The CDR3, as DNA: TGTGCCAGCAGTGAACGACAGGGGGCGGATCTGGAAGCTTTCTTT.